These T cell receptor beta chains were read from a single sample in a study of blood T cell repertoires in COVID-19. TCRdb's table, derived via immunoSEQ multiplex PCR, lists solely in-frame clones and lacks some. Seen here are 650,000 to 800,000 clones, 90% observed once, and the top ten hold roughly 0.25%. Sequencing was performed on peripheral blood. Receptor source: a woman in her late teens or twenties with acute or convalescent COVID-19. CDR3s include the opening cysteine and the closing phenylalanine or tryptophan. D genes are given only for firm matches. Clone size is stated in some rows and not others, as once, few, many or a class when expanded.

size	V	D	J	CDR3	DNA
NA	TRBV29-1	NA	TRBJ1-3	CSVLIPLEGAGNTIYF	TGCAGCGTTTTGATCCCTTTGGAGGGTGCTGGAAACACCATATATTTT
NA	TRBV5-4	NA	TRBJ1-3	CASSLRGGRRNTIYF	TGTGCCAGCAGCTTGAGGGGGGGGCGTAGAAACACCATATATTTT
NA	TRBV6-5	NA	TRBJ1-6	CASDNLHHTGSPLHF	TGTGCCAGCGATAATTTACATCACACGGGGTCACCCCTCCACTTT
once	TRBV6-4	TRBD2	TRBJ2-2	CASKSSGVPGELFF	TGTGCCAGCAAGTCTAGCGGGGTACCCGGGGAGCTGTTTTTT
NA	TRBV7-3	TRBD2	TRBJ2-1	CASSSGGPEEQFF	TGTGCCAGCAGCTCGGGGGGGCCAGAAGAGCAGTTCTTC
NA	TRBV12-3/TRBV12-4	NA	TRBJ1-2	CASSLRLTVGYTF	TGTGCCAGCAGTTTAAGGTTAACAGTTGGCTACACCTTC
NA	TRBV28	NA	TRBJ1-1	CASSPSLNTEAFF	TGTGCCAGCAGTCCGAGTCTGAACACTGAAGCTTTCTTT
NA	TRBV15	NA	TRBJ2-1	CATSTEDRLQRNEQFF	TGTGCCACCAGCACAGAGGACAGACTCCAACGCAATGAGCAGTTCTTC
NA	TRBV6-5	NA	TRBJ2-1	CASSYSRSLAADEQFF	TGTGCCAGCAGTTACTCGAGGTCTTTGGCGGCGGATGAGCAGTTCTTC
NA	TRBV2	TRBD1	TRBJ1-6	CASSDRDRGNSPLHF	TGTGCCAGCAGTGACCGGGACAGGGGAAATTCACCCCTCCACTTT
NA	TRBV29-1	TRBD1	TRBJ1-1	CSVGGQETEAFF	TGCAGCGTTGGTGGACAGGAGACTGAAGCTTTCTTT
NA	TRBV3-1/TRBV3-2	TRBD2	TRBJ2-1	CASSQDPSGGSSGYNEQFF	TGTGCCAGCAGCCAGGACCCAAGCGGGGGTTCCTCGGGATACAATGAGCAGTTCTTC
NA	TRBV2	NA	TRBJ1-2	CASKKGDNYGYTF	TGTGCCAGCAAAAAGGGAGATAACTATGGCTACACCTTC
NA	TRBV19	NA	TRBJ2-7	CATMGGETYEQYF	TGTGCCACCATGGGCGGGGAAACCTACGAGCAGTACTTC
NA	TRBV12-3/TRBV12-4	NA	TRBJ2-7	CASSRQGKYEQYF	TGTGCCAGCAGCCGTCAGGGGAAGTACGAGCAGTACTTC
NA	TRBV19	NA	TRBJ1-2	CATTSGGIYGYTF	TGTGCCACCACCTCCGGGGGGATCTATGGCTACACCTTC
NA	TRBV19	NA	TRBJ1-2	CASSISSRQASYGYTF	TGTGCCAGTAGTATATCGTCAAGACAGGCCAGCTATGGCTACACCTTC
NA	TRBV9	TRBD1	TRBJ1-2	CASSTSTGRTANYGYTF	TGTGCCAGCAGCACGTCGACAGGGAGGACAGCTAACTATGGCTACACCTTC
once	TRBV14	NA	TRBJ1-2	CASSQLDRRYYGYTF	TGTGCCAGCAGCCAGTTGGACAGACGGTACTATGGCTACACCTTC
NA	TRBV12-3/TRBV12-4	NA	TRBJ1-1	CASSDMGGTEAFF	TGTGCCAGCAGCGACATGGGGGGGACTGAAGCTTTCTTT
NA	TRBV2	NA	TRBJ2-7	CASSEALGLKAYEQYF	TGTGCCAGCAGTGAAGCGCTTGGGCTAAAGGCCTACGAGCAGTACTTC
few	TRBV12-3/TRBV12-4	TRBD1	TRBJ1-5	CASSPGGHQPQHF	TGTGCCAGCAGCCCAGGGGGACATCAGCCCCAGCATTTT
NA	TRBV11-2	TRBD2	TRBJ2-2	CASSSPRTSGISGELFF	TGTGCCAGCAGCTCCCCCCGGACTAGCGGGATTAGCGGGGAGCTGTTTTTT
NA	TRBV6-2/TRBV6-3	NA	TRBJ2-1	CASSSGGNEQFF	TGTGCCAGCAGTTCAGGAGGGAATGAGCAGTTCTTC
NA	TRBV7-3	TRBD2	TRBJ2-7	CASSLTGGEQYF	TGTGCCAGCAGCTTAACCGGGGGGGAGCAGTACTTC
NA	TRBV25-1	NA	TRBJ1-6	CASSEPQGGNSPLHF	TGTGCCAGCAGTGAACCCCAGGGCGGTAATTCACCCCTCCACTTT
NA	TRBV12-3/TRBV12-4	TRBD1	TRBJ1-2	CASSFRTGNGYTF	TGTGCCAGCAGTTTTCGGACAGGGAATGGCTACACCTTC
NA	TRBV5-1	TRBD2	TRBJ2-3	CASSLDFPGLAGGTDTQYF	TGCGCCAGCAGCTTGGACTTTCCCGGACTAGCGGGGGGCACAGATACGCAGTATTTT
NA	TRBV6-5	TRBD1	TRBJ1-2	CASSSGGWGYTF	TGTGCCAGCAGTTCAGGGGGCTGGGGCTACACCTTC
NA	TRBV6-6	TRBD1	TRBJ2-1	CASSFGQAREQFF	TGTGCCAGCAGTTTCGGACAGGCACGGGAGCAGTTCTTC
NA	TRBV6-1	NA	TRBJ2-7	CASSETGLEQYF	TGTGCCAGCAGTGAAACAGGGTTGGAGCAGTACTTC
once	TRBV11-2	TRBD1	TRBJ2-1	CASSSHPRDRLYNEQFF	TGTGCCAGCAGCTCCCACCCCCGGGACAGGCTATACAATGAGCAGTTCTTC
NA	TRBV7-8	NA	TRBJ2-3	CASSLALLSRGDTQYF	TGTGCCAGCAGCTTAGCCCTCTTAAGCCGAGGAGATACGCAGTATTTT
NA	TRBV19	TRBD2	TRBJ2-5	CASSETSGGAGETQYF	TGTGCCAGTAGTGAGACTAGCGGGGGGGCCGGAGAGACCCAGTACTTC
few	TRBV6-2/TRBV6-3	NA	TRBJ1-5	CASSYGRVPNQPQHF	TGTGCCAGCAGTTACGGGCGCGTACCAAATCAGCCCCAGCATTTT
NA	TRBV2	TRBD1	TRBJ1-2	CASSGRDSQNPGPYGYTF	TGTGCCAGCAGTGGCCGGGACAGTCAAAACCCGGGGCCCTATGGCTACACCTTC
NA	TRBV29-1	NA	TRBJ1-2	CSVGENGYTF	TGCAGCGTTGGGGAGAATGGCTACACCTTC
NA	TRBV30	NA	TRBJ1-5	CAWSGHRTNQPQHF	TGTGCCTGGAGTGGGCACAGGACCAATCAGCCCCAGCATTTT
once	TRBV5-1	TRBD1	TRBJ1-1	CASSLITGGITEAFF	TGCGCCAGCAGCTTGATAACAGGGGGGATCACTGAAGCTTTCTTT
NA	TRBV19	NA	TRBJ1-2	CASTRTVPNYGYTF	TGTGCCAGTACCCGGACAGTCCCTAACTATGGCTACACCTTC
NA	TRBV21-1	NA	TRBJ1-2	CASSKEGTGGNYGYTF	TGTGCCAGCAGCAAAGAGGGGACAGGGGGCAACTATGGCTACACCTTC
NA	TRBV6-2/TRBV6-3	TRBD1	TRBJ1-4	CASSPDRGRGEGENEKLFF	TGTGCCAGCAGCCCCGACAGGGGGCGCGGTGAGGGGGAGAATGAAAAACTGTTTTTT
NA	TRBV7-9	TRBD1	TRBJ1-1	CASSLTGGEAFF	TGTGCCAGCAGCCTCACAGGGGGAGAAGCTTTCTTT
NA	TRBV2	NA	TRBJ1-3	CASSEEDPSGNTIYF	TGTGCCAGCAGTGAGGAGGACCCTTCTGGAAACACCATATATTTT
once	TRBV6-5	TRBD2	TRBJ2-7	CASTPVEAGGEQYF	TGTGCCAGCACCCCGGTGGAGGCCGGGGGGGAGCAGTACTTC
NA	TRBV6-6	TRBD1	TRBJ2-7	CASSRQGGEQYF	TGTGCCAGCAGTCGACAGGGTGGCGAGCAGTACTTC
NA	TRBV2	NA	TRBJ1-5	CASSDGGYSNQPQHF	TGTGCCAGCAGTGACGGAGGGTATAGCAATCAGCCCCAGCATTTT
NA	TRBV6-5	NA	TRBJ1-1	CASSYRDMNTEAFF	TGTGCCAGCAGTTACAGGGACATGAACACTGAAGCTTTCTTT
NA	TRBV15	TRBD1	TRBJ1-1	CATSRGTGLTEAFF	TGTGCCACCAGCAGGGGGACAGGCCTCACTGAAGCTTTCTTT
few	TRBV19	NA	TRBJ1-5	CASSMENSNQPQHF	TGTGCCAGTAGTATGGAGAATAGCAATCAGCCCCAGCATTTT
NA	TRBV19	TRBD2	TRBJ2-3	CASRQPPGLAGEGTDTQYF	TGTGCCAGTAGACAACCCCCGGGACTAGCGGGGGAGGGCACAGATACGCAGTATTTT
NA	TRBV10-3	TRBD1	TRBJ1-1	CAIGDSMNTEAFF	TGTGCCATCGGGGACAGCATGAACACTGAAGCTTTCTTT
NA	TRBV5-1	TRBD1	TRBJ1-2	CASSLQGGEHGYTF	TGCGCCAGCAGCTTACAGGGGGGAGAGCATGGCTACACCTTC
NA	TRBV7-9	NA	TRBJ1-4	CASSLTGVAEKLFF	TGTGCCAGCAGCTTAACCGGGGTGGCTGAAAAACTGTTTTTT
NA	TRBV6-5	NA	TRBJ1-6	CASKSQGPNSPLHF	TGTGCCAGCAAGTCACAGGGCCCAAATTCACCCCTCCACTTT
few	TRBV29-1	NA	TRBJ1-2	CSVDTFPRVGLNYGYTF	TGCAGCGTCGACACGTTCCCCAGGGTAGGCCTTAACTATGGCTACACCTTC
NA	TRBV7-9	TRBD2	TRBJ2-7	CASSLVSTAGGNYEQYF	TGTGCCAGCAGCTTAGTTTCGACGGCGGGGGGTAACTACGAGCAGTACTTC
NA	TRBV7-6	TRBD1	TRBJ1-1	CASSLGQGDMNTEAFF	TGTGCCAGCAGCTTAGGTCAGGGGGACATGAACACTGAAGCTTTCTTT
NA	TRBV5-1	TRBD1	TRBJ1-1	CASSLGQGEGETEAFF	TGCGCCAGCAGCTTGGGACAGGGAGAGGGGGAGACTGAAGCTTTCTTT